The clone carrying this T cell receptor (beta chain) has at least ten counts. Germline V gene sequence: CDR1 DFQATT, CDR2 SNEGSKA (reference sequence). The CDR3 loop spans 16 amino acids. V gave up 3 bases and J gave up 3 bases, with 15 bases separating them. This sample's time point: sample taken at primary tumor resection. TCRdb re-analysed the 5' RACE reads in MiXCR, keeping a single row per CDR3 protein. The data hold 30,000 to 45,000 distinct CDR3 sequences, with roughly 6.5% observed a single time. This sample is part of a study of spatial heterogeneity in lung cancer. The chain recombines TRBV20-1 with TRBJ2-6; a weak D match, TRBD1 (5 bases). Source: PBMCs, taken at surgery. This clonotype was obtained from a female donor with early-stage non-small cell lung cancer. CDR3 DNA: TGCAGTGCTAGTCAGGGCCCACTGGATGGGGCCAACGTCCTGACTTTC. Encoded protein: CSASQGPLDGANVLTF.